The source of this T cell receptor (beta chain) is a study of T cells in Graves' hyperthyroidism and ophthalmopathy. There are 15 residues in the CDR3. The germline V gene encodes CDR1 SGHTA and CDR2 FQGNSA. V lost 1 base, J lost 0 bases, and 7 bases lay in between. TCR beta CDR3 region amplification was performed from RNA transcripts. HTBI primers drove first-round RT-PCR of the TCR CDR3. TCRdb itself ran the multiplex PCR reads through MiXCR, one entry per CDR3 protein. In the table there are 620,000 or so distinct CDR3 sequences, approximately 15% of which are singletons. This clonotype occurred many times. The antigen remains undetermined. Ophthalmopathy patients had moderate-to-severe active disease, CAS ≥3, NOSPECS ≥4, and disease duration under 3 months. Broader study findings: The majority of expanded thyroid clonotypes above 0.001 also appeared in blood.

The material sequenced was blood. The TCR originated in a woman between 45 and 60 years old with Graves' ophthalmopathy. The J gene is TRBJ1-3, the V gene TRBV7-2; D unclear. CDR3 loop: CASSLVVNSGNTIYF. The CDR3 bases are TGTGCCAGCAGCTTAGTGGTAAACTCTGGAAACACCATATATTTT.